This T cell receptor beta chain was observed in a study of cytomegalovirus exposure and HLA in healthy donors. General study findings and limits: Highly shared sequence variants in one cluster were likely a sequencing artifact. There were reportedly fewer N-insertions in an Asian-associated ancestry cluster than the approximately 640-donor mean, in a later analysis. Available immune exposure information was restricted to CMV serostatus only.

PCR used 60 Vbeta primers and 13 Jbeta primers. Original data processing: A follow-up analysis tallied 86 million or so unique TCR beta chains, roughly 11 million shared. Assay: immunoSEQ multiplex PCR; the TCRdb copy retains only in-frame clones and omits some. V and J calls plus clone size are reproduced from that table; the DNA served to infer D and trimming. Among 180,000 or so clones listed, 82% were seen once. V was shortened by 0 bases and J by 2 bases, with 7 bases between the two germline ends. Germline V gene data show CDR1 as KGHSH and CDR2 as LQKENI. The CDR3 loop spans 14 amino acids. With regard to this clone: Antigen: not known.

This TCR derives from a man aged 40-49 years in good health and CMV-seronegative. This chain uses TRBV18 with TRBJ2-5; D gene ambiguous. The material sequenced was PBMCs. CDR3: CASSPPYPQETQYF. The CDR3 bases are TGTGCCAGCTCACCACCCTATCCACAAGAGACCCAGTACTTC.